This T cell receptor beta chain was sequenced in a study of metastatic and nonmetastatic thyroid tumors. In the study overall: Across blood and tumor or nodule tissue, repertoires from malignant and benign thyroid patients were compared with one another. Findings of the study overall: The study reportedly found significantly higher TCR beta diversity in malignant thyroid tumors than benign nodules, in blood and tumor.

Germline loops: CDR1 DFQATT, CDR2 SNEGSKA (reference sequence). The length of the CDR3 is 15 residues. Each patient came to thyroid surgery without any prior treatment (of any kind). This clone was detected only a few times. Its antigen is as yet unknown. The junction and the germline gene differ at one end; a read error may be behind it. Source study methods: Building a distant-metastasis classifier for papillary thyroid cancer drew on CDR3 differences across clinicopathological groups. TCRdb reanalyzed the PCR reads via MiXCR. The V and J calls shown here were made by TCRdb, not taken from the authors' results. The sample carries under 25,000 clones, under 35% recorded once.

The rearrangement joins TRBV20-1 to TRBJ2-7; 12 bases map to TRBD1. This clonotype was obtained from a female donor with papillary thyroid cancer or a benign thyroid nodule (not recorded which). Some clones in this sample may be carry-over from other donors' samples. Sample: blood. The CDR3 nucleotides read TGCAGTGCTAGAGATGAGGGACAGGGGGCCGGCGAGAAGTACTTC. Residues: CSARDEGQGAGEKYF.